The next 13 T cell receptor beta chains were all read from a single sample in a study of blood T cell repertoires in COVID-19 (dated by TCRdb to 2020 to 2021). Libraries were prepared through the immunoSEQ multiplex PCR assay. TCRdb's version of the immuneACCESS table is confined to in-frame rearrangements and falls short of the full clone set. An unresolved V gene accounts for under half of the shortfall where checked; the remainder is of unknown origin. Present in this sample are around 91,000 clones, approximately 85% of which were seen just once. Around 12% of the sample lies in the top ten. The sample was peripheral blood. Receptor source: a human donor in a cohort sampled during active COVID-19.

This chain links TRBV28 with TRBJ2-7; D unresolved. CDR1 is MDHEN, CDR2 SYDVKM, per germline. The CDR3 has 10 amino acids. V lost 10 bases to trimming and J lost 4 bases, with 8 bases between them. This CDR3 reads CATLSYEQYF. The CDR3 DNA reads TGTGCCACCCTTTCTTACGAGCAGTACTTC.

This clone has a handful of counts. The rearrangement joins TRBV6-5 to TRBJ2-5; TRBD1 agrees at 7 bases. Per germline, CDR1 MNHEY and CDR2 SVGAGI. Trimming took 6 bases from V and 5 from J; bases not matched to a gene: 6. This CDR3 comprises 13 residues. CDR3 nucleotides: TGTGCCAGCAGAGACAGGGTCCGGGAGACCCAGTACTTC. Protein sequence: CASRDRVRETQYF.

This chain connects TRBV5-4 to TRBJ1-1; D not resolved. This CDR3 is built from 18 residues. CDR1 is SGHNT, CDR2 YYREEE, per germline (reference sequence). Trimming pared 3 bases from V and 0 bases from J, leaving 21 bases between. The CDR3 spells CASSSQYSLGRMNTEAFF. In DNA form, the CDR3 reads TGTGCCAGCAGCTCCCAGTATAGTCTGGGGAGAATGAACACTGAAGCTTTCTTT.

The CDR3 DNA reads TGTGCCAGCAGTGAAGCCGTCGCAGTTAGCGCAGATACGCAGTATTTT. Translated, it gives CASSEAVAVSADTQYF. The chain employs TRBV6-1 and TRBJ2-3, with D maybe TRBD2 (5 bases). Trimming took 0 bases from V and 4 from J, leaving 14 bases between them. Germline V gene data show CDR1 as MNHNS and CDR2 as SASEGT. The CDR3 has 16 residues.

The V gene is TRBV4-1, the J gene TRBJ1-5; 12 nucleotides agree with TRBD1. The CDR3 has 18 residues. Looked up from germline, CDR1 is MGHRA and CDR2 is YSYEKL. J was trimmed by 7 bases and V by 2 bases; bases with no gene match: 12. The CDR3 spells CASSQSGTGGYFGQPQHF. In DNA, the CDR3 is TGCGCCAGCAGCCAATCCGGGACAGGGGGCTATTTTGGGCAGCCCCAGCATTTT.

This clone was seen once. This chain connects TRBV25-1 to TRBJ2-3; the match to TRBD2 covers 9 bases. From germline, CDR1 is MGHDK and CDR2 SYGVNS. The CDR3 sequence is 14 residues long. V lost 7 bases and J lost 3; bases outside the gene matches: 5. Here the CDR3 DNA reads TGTGCCAGCAAGGCGGGAGGGGTGACAGATACGCAGTATTTT. Translated: CASKAGGVTDTQYF.

The chain employs TRBV29-1 and TRBJ2-7, with 10 nucleotides matching TRBD1. The CDR3 is 14 amino acids. CDR1 and CDR2 (germline): SQVTM, ANQGSEA. J lost 7 bases, V lost 7 bases, and 13 bases had no gene match. In DNA, the CDR3 is TGCAGCGCCCGGCCCCGGGACAGGGGTGAGGAGCAGTACTTC. Translation gives CSARPRDRGEEQYF.

This chain connects TRBV30 to TRBJ1-2; D perhaps matches TRBD1 (5 bases). The CDR3 contains 13 residues. Trimming cost V 3 bases and J 4 bases, with 12 bases left between them. Germline values: CDR1 GTSNPN, CDR2 SVGIG (reference sequence). The CDR3 here is CAWRPGGSYGYTF. In nucleotides, the CDR3 is TGTGCCTGGAGACCCGGGGGGAGCTATGGCTACACCTTC. Looking up the rest from reference TRBV30 and TRBJ1-2 gives the full variable domain: SQTIHQWPATLVQPVGSPLSLECTVEGTSNPNLYWYRQAAGRGLQLLFYSVGIGQISSEVPQNLSASRPQDRQFILSSKKLLLSDSGFYLCAWRPGGSYGYTFGSGTRLTVV.

V gene TRBV19 combines with J gene TRBJ2-7; a weak D match, TRBD1 (6 bases). Germline assignment: CDR1 LNHDA and CDR2 SQIVND (reference sequence). This CDR3 has 15 amino acids. Trimming cost V 4 bases and J 3 bases, with 16 bases left between them. The CDR3 spells CASSTKPGAGYEQYF. The CDR3, as DNA: TGTGCCAGTAGTACGAAACCAGGGGCGGGCTACGAGCAGTACTTC.

The gene calls are TRBV4-1 and TRBJ2-7; D is perhaps TRBD2 (6 bases). This CDR3 region has 13 residues. The ends were cut back, 4 bases at V and 3 bases at J, with 10 bases in the middle. The germline V gene encodes CDR1 MGHRA and CDR2 YSYEKL. The CDR3 sequence is CASSLGGGYEQYF. The CDR3 DNA follows: TGCGCCAGCAGCCTGGGAGGCGGCTACGAGCAGTACTTC.

V is TRBV28 and J is TRBJ2-7, with TRBD2 matching over 7 bases. With V trimmed by 6 bases and J by 6 bases, 14 bases remained unmatched. The CDR3 extends over 15 amino acids. Germline V gives CDR1 MDHEN, CDR2 SYDVKM. CDR3 region: CASSPPGGSPREQYF. Written as DNA, the CDR3 is TGTGCCAGCAGCCCCCCGGGGGGTAGCCCTCGCGAGCAGTACTTC. Full variable domain (rest looked up from reference TRBV28 and TRBJ2-7): DVKVTQSSRYLVKRTGEKVFLECVQDMDHENMFWYRQDPGLGLRLIYFSYDVKMKEKGDIPEGYSVSREKKERFSLILESASTNQTSMYLCASSPPGGSPREQYFGPGTRLTVT.

This rearrangement joins TRBV5-1 to TRBJ2-3, with 12 bases that match TRBD2. Germline V CDR1 and CDR2: SGHRS, YFSETQ. Trimming cost V 9 bases and J 6 bases; bases outside gene matches: 8. This CDR3 region has 14 residues. The CDR3: CATQTSGRSDTQYF. The CDR3 nucleotides are TGCGCCACCCAGACTAGCGGGAGAAGTGATACGCAGTATTTT.

This chain links TRBV28 with TRBJ1-4; 9 bases align to TRBD1. Germline trimming cut 6 bases from V and 8 bases from J; bases unmatched to any gene: 7. Germline values: CDR1 MDHEN, CDR2 SYDVKM. The CDR3 has 14 residues. CDR3 region: CASSTGGAIEKLFF. The CDR3 DNA sequence: TGTGCCAGCAGCACAGGGGGCGCGATAGAAAAACTGTTTTTT.